The 18 T cell receptor beta chains below come from one sample, sequenced in a study of OX40 agonist ivuxolimab in advanced cancers. Only in-frame clones appear in the TCRdb table, and some are missing; sequencing was by immunoSEQ multiplex PCR. The sample lists 50,000 to 65,000 clones, about 88% occurring once. This specimen consisted of CD4+ or CD8+ T cells sorted from blood, obtained in a trial of the OX40 agonist ivuxolimab. Source of these receptors: an adult with an advanced solid tumor such as melanoma, head and neck, liver or kidney cancer.

The chain joins TRBV4-1 to TRBJ1-3; D is uncertain. Deletions cut 0 bases from V and 0 bases from J, with 6 bases between. The CDR3 contains 15 residues. Germline V gene lookup returns CDR1 MGHRA and CDR2 YSYEKL. CDR3 coding DNA: TGCGCCAGCAGCCAAGACCCTAGCTCTGGAAACACCATATATTTT. Protein product: CASSQDPSSGNTIYF.

This chain joins TRBV5-1 and TRBJ1-4; D call uncertain. Deletions cut 3 bases from V and 0 bases from J, with 9 bases between. The length of the CDR3 is 15 residues. CDR1 SGHRS and CDR2 YFSETQ come from the germline V gene. Written as DNA, the CDR3 is TGCGCCAGCAGCTGGACTCCAGCAACTAATGAAAAACTGTTTTTT. Its protein is CASSWTPATNEKLFF.

The DNA for the CDR3 is TGTGCCAGTAGTATGGCAGGGTTCTTCAACACTGAAGCTTTCTTT. Translation: CASSMAGFFNTEAFF. The J gene is TRBJ1-1, the V gene TRBV19, with a tentative D call TRBD1 (5 bases). This CDR3 has 15 amino acids. V shed 3 bases and J shed 2 bases, with 13 bases lying between them. Germline V gene sequence: CDR1 LNHDA, CDR2 SQIVND (reference sequence).

The V gene is TRBV10-3, the J gene TRBJ2-1, with D perhaps matching TRBD1 (7 bases). This CDR3 is 13 amino acids long. Trimming removed 8 bases at V and 2 bases at J, with 10 bases between. CDR1 and CDR2 (germline): ENHRY, SYGVKD. CDR3 residues: CAIGGTAYNEQFF. The CDR3 DNA is TGTGCCATCGGGGGGACAGCCTACAATGAGCAGTTCTTC.

The rearrangement links TRBV30 to TRBJ2-5; TRBD1 agrees at 9 bases. The germline V gene encodes CDR1 GTSNPN and CDR2 SVGIG (reference sequence). CDR3 size: 13 residues. J was trimmed by 5 bases and V by 1 base; bases with no gene match: 2. CDR3 sequence (DNA): TGTGCCTGGAGTGGGGACAGGGAGGAGACCCAGTACTTC. This encodes CAWSGDREETQYF.

V is TRBV18 and J is TRBJ2-1; 8 bases match TRBD2. The CDR3 covers 18 residues. V shed 1 base and J 4 bases; nucleotides not matched to a gene: 12. In germline, CDR1 is KGHSH, CDR2 LQKENI. The CDR3: CASSPRPGSSSGYNEQFF. CDR3 nucleotide sequence: TGTGCCAGCTCACCACGACCCGGGTCATCTAGCGGGTACAATGAGCAGTTCTTC.

The rearrangement links TRBV7-9 to TRBJ2-5, with D possibly matching TRBD2 (5 bases). The CDR3 contains 16 residues. CDR1 and CDR2 from the germline V gene are SEHNR and FQNEAQ (reference sequence). Trimming stripped 4 bases from V and 1 base from J, with 16 bases between. The CDR3, as DNA: TGTGCCAGCAGCTCACCAGACTACGGCGGCCAAGAGACCCAGTACTTC. Protein: CASSSPDYGGQETQYF.

The gene calls are TRBV5-1 and TRBJ2-7, with 8 bases fitting TRBD1. This CDR3 has 13 amino acids. V was clipped by 2 bases and J by 6 bases; unmatched bases: 4. From germline, CDR1 is SGHRS and CDR2 YFSETQ. CDR3 protein: CASSFRTGTEQYF. The CDR3 bases are TGCGCCAGCAGCTTCAGGACAGGGACCGAGCAGTACTTC. The full variable domain, rest sourced from reference TRBV5-1 and TRBJ2-7, is KAGVTQTPRYLIKTRGQQVTLSCSPISGHRSVSWYQQTPGQGLQFLFEYFSETQRNKGNFPGRFSGRQFSNSRSEMNVSTLELGDSALYLCASSFRTGTEQYFGPGTRLTVT.

CDR3 amino acids: CASSIQGGYPAQHF. CDR3 DNA sequence: TGTGCCAGTAGTATTCAGGGGGGCTACCCCGCCCAGCATTTT. This sequence joins TRBV19 and TRBJ1-5, with 7 bases identical to TRBD1. CDR1 and CDR2 from the germline V gene are LNHDA and SQIVND (reference sequence). With V trimmed by 3 bases and J by 11 bases, 10 bases remained unmatched. This CDR3 is 14 amino acids long. Variable domain in full (rest from reference TRBV19 and TRBJ1-5): DGGITQSPKYLFRKEGQNVTLSCEQNLNHDAMYWYRQDPGQGLRLIYYSQIVNDFQKGDIAEGYSVSREKKESFPLTVTSAQKNPTAFYLCASSIQGGYPAQHFGDGTRLSIL.

The chain employs TRBV9 and TRBJ1-1; D possibly corresponds to TRBD1 (5 bases). V lost 4 bases and J 3 bases, leaving 13 bases between the germline ends. This CDR3 region has 14 residues. From germline, CDR1 is SGDLS and CDR2 YYNGEE. CDR3 in DNA: TGTGCCAGCAGCCCCGGTGGGGGGTACACTGAAGCTTTCTTT. Its translation: CASSPGGGYTEAFF.

The chain links TRBV7-2 to TRBJ2-7; 7 bases agree with TRBD2. This CDR3 contains 18 residues. Trimming took 2 bases from V and 8 from J; bases not matched to a gene: 21. Per the germline V gene, CDR1 is SGHTA and CDR2 is FQGNSA. CDR3 residues: CASSLIGGLADSYLKQYF. The CDR3 DNA reads TGTGCCAGCAGCTTAATCGGTGGGCTAGCGGATTCTTATCTCAAGCAGTACTTC.

V is TRBV27 and J is TRBJ2-1; 7 nucleotides align to TRBD1. The CDR3 has 15 amino acids. Losses at the gene ends were 8 bases for V and 2 bases for J; bases not matched to a gene: 9. CDR1 MNHEY and CDR2 SMNVEV come from the germline V gene (reference sequence). The CDR3, as DNA: TGTGCCAGCTCCGGGGCAGACAGGGCCTACAATGAGCAGTTCTTC. This codes for CASSGADRAYNEQFF.

This clone was recorded once. The V gene is TRBV11-3, the J gene TRBJ2-7; 14 bases agree with TRBD2. Germline V lookup: CDR1 SGHNT, CDR2 YENEEA. The CDR3 covers 18 residues. V lost 1 base, J lost 5 bases, and 10 bases stayed unmatched. The CDR3 spells CASSLVPRLAGGPDEQYF. CDR3 nucleotides: TGTGCCAGCAGCTTAGTCCCAAGACTAGCGGGGGGGCCCGACGAGCAGTACTTC.

The chain has TRBV27 and TRBJ2-1; 7 positions match TRBD2. The CDR3 covers 16 residues. Germline V gene lookup returns CDR1 MNHEY and CDR2 SMNVEV (reference sequence). Losses at the gene ends were 5 bases for V and 4 bases for J; bases not matched to a gene: 11. The CDR3 sequence: CASSEILAQTYNEQFF. In nucleotides, the CDR3 is TGTGCCAGCAGTGAGATACTAGCGCAAACTTACAATGAGCAGTTCTTC.

V usage is TRBV11-2 and J usage is TRBJ2-3; 15 nucleotides match TRBD2. Germline V gene lookup returns CDR1 SGHAT and CDR2 FQNNGV. CDR3 length equals 19 residues. V shed 4 bases, J shed 2 bases, and the junction held 10 bases outside the gene matches. The CDR3 protein is CASSSNPGLAGGHTDTQYF. DNA for the CDR3: TGTGCCAGCAGCTCGAATCCGGGACTAGCGGGAGGACACACAGATACGCAGTATTTT.

The V and J genes are TRBV27 and TRBJ1-1; D not resolved. Germline assignment: CDR1 MNHEY and CDR2 SMNVEV (reference sequence). Trimming shortened V by 2 bases and J by 8 bases, and 9 bases separated the two germline ends. The CDR3 runs 12 residues. CDR3 residues: CASSLPRGEAFF. The DNA for the CDR3 is TGTGCCAGCAGTTTACCTCGGGGAGAAGCTTTCTTT.

V is TRBV30 and J is TRBJ1-2, with TRBD1 matching 7 bases. Germline CDR1 GTSNPN, CDR2 SVGIG (reference sequence). The CDR3 loop spans 15 amino acids. With 3 bases clipped from V and 4 bases from J, the junction kept 11 bases outside the gene matches. The CDR3 spells CAWRTNRGFSYGYTF. The CDR3 nucleotides are TGTGCCTGGAGAACCAACAGGGGATTCTCCTATGGCTACACCTTC.

V gene TRBV7-9 combines with J gene TRBJ2-1; 9 nucleotides line up with TRBD2. CDR1 and CDR2 from the germline V gene are SEHNR and FQNEAQ (reference sequence). This CDR3 comprises 15 residues. V gave up 5 bases and J gave up 6 bases; unmatched junction bases: 8. The CDR3 DNA is TGTGCCAGCAGCACGGGACTAGCCATACTCAATGAGCAGTTCTTC. This translates into CASSTGLAILNEQFF.